The 28 T cell receptor beta chains presented below share a single source sample, sequenced in a study of T cells in Graves' hyperthyroidism and ophthalmopathy. RNA transcripts yielded amplified TCR beta CDR3 regions. The HTBI primer set served for first-round RT-PCR of the TCR CDR3. TCRdb fed the multiplex PCR reads into MiXCR, producing one record per CDR3 protein. The sample comprises 300,000 to 450,000 distinct CDR3 sequences, 17% of which are singletons, and 30% to 40% rests with the top ten. Material for sequencing was blood. The source of these receptors is a woman aged 30 to 39 with Graves' hyperthyroidism that later progressed to Graves' ophthalmopathy.

There are many counts of this clonotype. The rearrangement links TRBV6-5 to TRBJ1-2; D remains unclear. V lost 0 bases and J lost 0, with 8 bases in between. The CDR3 length is 15 residues. From germline, CDR1 is MNHEY and CDR2 SVGAGI. CDR3: CASSYSTAANYGYTF. The DNA of the CDR3 is TGTGCCAGCAGTTACTCGACGGCAGCTAACTATGGCTACACCTTC.

The chain carries TRBV7-9 and TRBJ2-1, with D perhaps matching TRBD2 (6 bases). V was trimmed by 5 bases and J by 8 bases, leaving 19 bases between them. Per the germline V gene, CDR1 is SEHNR and CDR2 is FQNEAQ (reference sequence). This CDR3 has 15 amino acids. CDR3: CASSDWRAGDDEQFF. Written as DNA, the CDR3 is TGTGCCAGCAGCGATTGGAGGGCTGGGGACGATGAGCAGTTCTTC.

The table lists this clonotype with a count of one. The chain joins TRBV24-1 to TRBJ1-1; 10 bases match TRBD1. With 3 bases clipped from V and 4 bases from J, the junction kept 4 bases outside the gene matches. The CDR3 extends over 15 amino acids. The germline CDR1 and CDR2 sequences are KGHDR and SFDVKD. This CDR3 reads CATSDRDRGLTEAFF. In DNA, the CDR3 is TGTGCCACCAGTGATCGGGACAGGGGACTCACTGAAGCTTTCTTT.

There are many counts of this clonotype. V gene TRBV6-5 combines with J gene TRBJ2-3; the match to TRBD1 covers 7 bases. V gave up 2 bases and J gave up 2 bases; unmatched junction bases: 7. The CDR3 spans 16 residues. The V gene's germline CDR1 is MNHEY and CDR2 SVGAGI. The CDR3 region is CASSYRGTANTDTQYF. The CDR3 bases are TGTGCCAGCAGTTACCGAGGGACAGCTAACACAGATACGCAGTATTTT.

This clonotype has just a few counts. V and J are TRBV7-9 and TRBJ2-1, with 7 bases that match TRBD1. Trimming removed 1 base from V and 5 bases from J; junction bases left unmatched: 8. The V gene's germline CDR1 is SEHNR and CDR2 FQNEAQ (reference sequence). The CDR3 runs to 16 residues. CDR3 region: CASSLGNRGVDNEQFF. In DNA form, the CDR3 reads TGTGCCAGCAGCTTAGGCAACAGGGGTGTAGACAATGAGCAGTTCTTC. The entire variable domain, with the rest obtained from reference TRBV7-9 and TRBJ2-1, is as follows: DTGVSQNPRHKITKRGQNVTFRCDPISEHNRLYWYRQTLGQGPEFLTYFQNEAQLEKSRLLSDRFSAERPKGSFSTLEIQRTEQGDSAMYLCASSLGNRGVDNEQFFGPGTRLTVL.

This clonotype was recorded many times. The chain carries TRBV2 and TRBJ2-1; 11 nucleotides line up with TRBD2. This CDR3 contains 14 residues. V shed 8 bases, J shed 8 bases, and the junction held 8 bases outside the gene matches. Germline V gives CDR1 SNHLY, CDR2 FYNNEI. The CDR3 DNA is TGTGCCAGCGTAGGGACTAGCGGCCTCTATGAGCAGTTCTTC. Amino acid sequence: CASVGTSGLYEQFF.

This sequence joins TRBV19 and TRBJ1-5, with D uncertain. The CDR3 runs 12 residues. From germline, CDR1 is LNHDA and CDR2 SQIVND (reference sequence). Trimming stripped 6 bases from V and 11 bases from J, with 14 bases between. As DNA, the CDR3 is TGTGCCAGTAGCCGTTACCCCCAAGCCCAGCATTTT. Protein product: CASSRYPQAQHF.

The CDR3 region is CASSPRDSYNSPLHF. The CDR3 nucleotides are TGCGCCAGCAGCCCCCGGGACAGTTATAATTCACCCCTCCACTTT. V and J are TRBV4-1 and TRBJ1-6, with 7 nucleotides matching TRBD1. This CDR3 has 15 amino acids. Germline trimming cut 4 bases from V and 4 bases from J; bases unmatched to any gene: 4. Germline lookup yields CDR1 MGHRA and CDR2 YSYEKL.

The chain is built from TRBV7-9 and TRBJ1-4, with 10 bases lining up with TRBD1. The junction had 6 bases not matched to a gene; V was cut back by 4 bases and J by 7 bases. This CDR3 region has 15 residues. CDR1 and CDR2 from the germline V gene are SEHNR and FQNEAQ (reference sequence). The CDR3: CASSSRTGGGEKLFF. For the CDR3, the DNA is TGTGCCAGCAGCTCGAGGACAGGGGGAGGTGAAAAACTGTTTTTT.

This clonotype was seen many times. The gene calls are TRBV7-9 and TRBJ1-2; perhaps TRBD1 as D (5 bases). Trimming stripped 0 bases from V and 6 bases from J, with 8 bases between. There are 13 residues in the CDR3. The germline V gene encodes CDR1 SEHNR and CDR2 FQNEAQ (reference sequence). In DNA, the CDR3 is TGTGCCAGCAGCTTAGCGACAGACCATGGCTACACCTTC. Translation gives CASSLATDHGYTF.

This clonotype was detected ten times or more. This rearrangement joins TRBV6-1 to TRBJ2-3, with a tentative D call TRBD2 (6 bases). The CDR3 extends over 13 amino acids. Germline-derived CDR1 and CDR2 are MNHNS and SASEGT. V lost 8 bases to trimming and J lost 6 bases, with 15 bases between them. The CDR3 is CASGRGEGDTQYF. DNA of the CDR3: TGTGCCAGCGGGCGGGGAGAAGGCGATACGCAGTATTTT.

This clonotype came up a few times. The genes are TRBV7-2 and TRBJ2-4; 11 nucleotides line up with TRBD1. J lost 7 bases, V lost 4 bases, and 3 bases had no gene match. In germline, CDR1 is SGHTA, CDR2 FQGNSA. This CDR3 has 14 amino acids. The CDR3: CASSSGQGANIQYF. In DNA form, the CDR3 reads TGTGCCAGCAGCTCTGGACAGGGGGCGAACATTCAGTACTTC.

This clonotype appeared many times. The chain is built from TRBV18 and TRBJ2-5; 11 nucleotides line up with TRBD2. The junction had 5 bases not matched to a gene; V was cut back by 3 bases and J by 2 bases. The V gene's germline CDR1 is KGHSH and CDR2 LQKENI. The CDR3 is made up of 16 amino acids. CDR3 loop: CASSPWTSGQQETQYF. CDR3 coding DNA: TGTGCCAGCTCACCTTGGACTAGCGGGCAACAAGAGACCCAGTACTTC.

The J gene is TRBJ2-5, the V gene TRBV19; no clear D gene. CDR1 LNHDA and CDR2 SQIVND come from the germline V gene (reference sequence). V was pared by 1 base and J by 5 bases, with 11 bases between. CDR3 length equals 14 residues. The CDR3 DNA follows: TGTGCCAGTAGTATAGGCTGGACGTTTGAGACCCAGTACTTC. It encodes CASSIGWTFETQYF.

This clonotype was counted ten times or more. The chain is built from TRBV11-2 and TRBJ2-5; 8 nucleotides agree with TRBD2. The CDR3 has 15 amino acids. V shed 4 bases, J shed 5 bases, and the junction held 9 bases outside the gene matches. CDR1 is SGHAT, CDR2 FQNNGV, per germline. Here the CDR3 reads CASSSGGGGTETQYF. CDR3 coding DNA: TGTGCCAGCAGCTCCGGCGGCGGGGGGACGGAGACCCAGTACTTC. The full variable domain, completed using reference TRBV11-2 and TRBJ2-5, is EAGVAQSPRYKIIEKRQSVAFWCNPISGHATLYWYQQILGQGPKLLIQFQNNGVVDDSQLPKDRFSAERLKGVDSTLKIQPAKLEDSAVYLCASSSGGGGTETQYFGPGTRLLVL.

Many counts were recorded for this clonotype. The J gene is TRBJ2-7, the V gene TRBV2; D possibly corresponds to TRBD1 (5 bases). CDR1 SNHLY and CDR2 FYNNEI come from the germline V gene. With 5 bases removed from V and 0 bases from J, the gap between germline ends came to 14 bases. This CDR3 is built from 15 residues. The CDR3 DNA follows: TGTGCCAGCAGTCCCTACCCAGGGTACTCCTACGAGCAGTACTTC. Translated: CASSPYPGYSYEQYF.

This clonotype was observed a few times. The chain combines TRBV20-1 with TRBJ1-2; D gene ambiguous. Deletions cut 6 bases from V and 0 bases from J, with 11 bases between. The germline CDR1 and CDR2 sequences are DFQATT and SNEGSKA (reference sequence). The CDR3 spans 13 residues. The CDR3 is CSASYGANYGYTF. In DNA form, the CDR3 reads TGCAGTGCGAGTTACGGGGCTAACTATGGCTACACCTTC.

Regarding this clonotype: Possible read error: a much larger clone is one base away. The V and J genes are TRBV29-1 and TRBJ2-7; D tentatively reads TRBD1 or TRBD2 (6 bases each). Trimming removed 6 bases at V and 0 bases at J, with 15 bases between. The CDR3 runs to 14 residues. The germline V gene encodes CDR1 SQVTM and CDR2 ANQGSEA. The CDR3: CSVRGPGDSYEQYF. CDR3 nucleotides: TGCAGCGTCAGGGGTCCGGGGGACTCCTACGAGCAGTACTTC.

The chain is built from TRBV20-1 and TRBJ1-1; D remains ambiguous. The CDR3 has 14 residues. Germline lookup yields CDR1 DFQATT and CDR2 SNEGSKA (reference sequence). V was trimmed by 5 bases and J by 0 bases, leaving 13 bases between them. The CDR3 DNA reads TGCAGTGCTCCGGGCCGAAGGTTGAACACTGAAGCTTTCTTT. It translates to CSAPGRRLNTEAFF.

This clonotype was picked up many times. This rearrangement joins TRBV30 to TRBJ2-1; D is ambiguous. CDR1 and CDR2 (germline): GTSNPN, SVGIG (reference sequence). Between the trimmed V and J ends, which lost 2 bases and 6 bases, there was a span of 8 bases. The CDR3 consists of 12 residues. In DNA form, the CDR3 reads TGTGCCTGGAGTACCCGCTTCAATGAGCAGTTCTTC. Amino acid sequence: CAWSTRFNEQFF.

As to this clonotype: Germline is not matched at one junction end, which may reflect a read error. The rearrangement uses TRBV28 and TRBJ2-2; TRBD2 matches at 12 bases. This CDR3 has 19 residues. Germline lookup yields CDR1 MDHEN and CDR2 SYDVKM. CDR3 DNA: TGTGCCGGCAGTTTCACTAGCGGGGGGCCTCTTTTCAACACCGGGGAGCTGTTTTTT. Its protein product is CAGSFTSGGPLFNTGELFF. Filled out from reference TRBV28 and TRBJ2-2, the complete variable domain reads DVKVTQSSRYLVKRTGEKVFLECVQDMDHENMFWYRQDPGLGLRLIYFSYDVKMKEKGDIPEGYSVSREKKERFSLILESASTNQTSMYLCAGSFTSGGPLFNTGELFFGEGSRLTVL.

Many counts were recorded for this clonotype. The V call is TRBV5-6, the J call TRBJ2-6; the D is unclear. The V end was cut by 2 bases, the J end by 0 bases, with 12 bases between. The V gene's germline CDR1 is SGHDT and CDR2 YYEEEE. This CDR3 has 17 residues. CDR3 region: CASSFVGRRSGANVLTF. CDR3 sequence (DNA): TGTGCCAGCAGCTTTGTCGGACGTCGCTCTGGGGCCAACGTCCTGACTTTC.

This clonotype was seen a handful of times. V is TRBV10-3 and J is TRBJ2-7; 12 bases match TRBD2. This CDR3 spans 16 amino acids. CDR1 and CDR2 (germline): ENHRY, SYGVKD. V lost 5 bases, J lost 2 bases, and 7 bases stayed unmatched. Here the CDR3 reads CAISSGLAGRPYEQYF. The CDR3 DNA is TGTGCCATCAGTTCGGGACTAGCGGGTAGACCCTACGAGCAGTACTTC.

The V gene is TRBV28, the J gene TRBJ2-7; possibly TRBD1 for D (5 bases). The V end was cut by 7 bases, the J end by 0 bases, with 13 bases between. From germline, CDR1 is MDHEN and CDR2 SYDVKM. CDR3 size: 14 residues. The CDR3 here is CASIPGWGSYEQYF. The CDR3 DNA follows: TGTGCCAGCATACCAGGGTGGGGCTCCTACGAGCAGTACTTC.

This clonotype was seen many times. The chain uses TRBV6-1 and TRBJ2-1; possibly TRBD1 for D (5 bases). Germline values: CDR1 MNHNS, CDR2 SASEGT. The length of the CDR3 is 15 residues. V was trimmed by 5 bases and J by 5 bases, leaving 16 bases between them. This CDR3 reads CASSYIRVANNEQFF. The CDR3 coding sequence is TGTGCCAGCAGTTATATCAGGGTCGCAAACAATGAGCAGTTCTTC.

In its sample, this clonotype was seen a few times. The DNA for the CDR3 is TGTGCCAGCAGTTTTATCTACCAGGGGGCGCAAGGAAACACCATATATTTT. Translation gives CASSFIYQGAQGNTIYF. The chain employs TRBV28 and TRBJ1-3, with 8 bases identical to TRBD1. Germline V gene data show CDR1 as MDHEN and CDR2 as SYDVKM. The CDR3 sequence is 17 residues long. Trimming took 3 bases from V and 4 from J; bases not matched to a gene: 11.

This clonotype occurred many times. V and J are TRBV3-1 and TRBJ2-1; TRBD2 agrees at 7 bases. The CDR3 contains 13 residues. V lost 4 bases, J lost 8 bases, and 5 bases stayed unmatched. Germline CDR1 is LGHDT and CDR2 is YNNKEL (reference sequence). For the CDR3, the DNA is TGTGCCAGCAGCCGAGTCGCGGGAGATGAGCAGTTCTTC. Translation gives CASSRVAGDEQFF.

The chain recombines TRBV24-1 with TRBJ2-5, with a possible D match to TRBD2 (5 bases). CDR1 and CDR2 (germline): KGHDR, SFDVKD. V shed 3 bases and J shed 5 bases, with 15 bases lying between them. This CDR3 spans 15 amino acids. As DNA, the CDR3 is TGTGCCACCAGTGATCATGGACCGGGATGGGAGACCCAGTACTTC. It encodes CATSDHGPGWETQYF.